Listed here are 27 T cell receptor beta chains from one sample, sequenced in a study of cytomegalovirus exposure and HLA in healthy donors. The PCR used 60 Vbeta and 13 Jbeta primers. Repertoires were generated with immunoSEQ multiplex PCR, while TCRdb's copy carries only in-frame clones and drops some. Here the sample spans around 130,000 clones, 70% to 85% being singletons. Sequencing was carried out using PBMCs. All receptors derive from a woman aged 18 to 35 in good health and CMV-seropositive.

A word on this clone: Other DNA sequences in the same sample also yield this CDR3. The chain links TRBV4-1 to TRBJ2-3, with 8 bases matching TRBD2. V shed 2 bases and J 0 bases; nucleotides not matched to a gene: 4. The CDR3 has 16 amino acids. Germline CDR1 is MGHRA and CDR2 is YSYEKL. CDR3 nucleotide sequence: TGCGCCAGCAGCCAAACCGCGGGGGGTAGCACAGATACGCAGTATTTT. Encoded protein: CASSQTAGGSTDTQYF.

V is TRBV20-1 and J is TRBJ2-7, with a tentative D call TRBD2 (5 bases). This CDR3 region has 11 residues. CDR1 DFQATT and CDR2 SNEGSKA come from the germline V gene (reference sequence). V gave up 5 bases and J gave up 6 bases, with 11 bases separating them. CDR3 sequence reads: CSASSSGEQYF. CDR3 in DNA: TGCAGTGCTTCTTCGAGCGGCGAGCAGTACTTC.

This clone showed up just a few times. The genes are TRBV18 and TRBJ2-2; no definite D call. Germline loops: CDR1 KGHSH, CDR2 LQKENI. CDR3 size: 16 residues. V lost 0 bases and J lost 0, with 8 bases in between. The DNA of the CDR3 is TGTGCCAGCTCACCACCAAACAGAGCGAACACCGGGGAGCTGTTTTTT. Translating gives CASSPPNRANTGELFF.

This clone occurred once. V gene TRBV2 combines with J gene TRBJ2-7; possibly TRBD2 for D (7 bases). The V gene lost 9 bases and the J gene lost 4 bases, with 13 bases spanning the gap. This CDR3 is 12 amino acids long. Germline loops: CDR1 SNHLY, CDR2 FYNNEI. DNA for the CDR3: TGTGCCAGTAGGGGGGGCCGGTACGAGCAGTACTTC. Its protein product is CASRGGRYEQYF.

The chain links TRBV7-9 to TRBJ2-7; D not certain. The germline V and J ends were trimmed by 4 bases and 0 bases, with 7 bases remaining between them. Germline values: CDR1 SEHNR, CDR2 FQNEAQ (reference sequence). This CDR3 spans 13 amino acids. Written as DNA, the CDR3 is TGTGCCAGCAGCTCCCACAGCTCCTACGAGCAGTACTTC. Translation: CASSSHSSYEQYF.

The chain couples TRBV18 to TRBJ2-5; TRBD2 agrees at 9 bases. The CDR3 totals 16 residues. Germline-derived CDR1 and CDR2 are KGHSH and LQKENI. Trimming took 3 bases from V and 5 from J; bases not matched to a gene: 10. The CDR3 region has the DNA TGTGCCAGCTCACCTGAGGTAGCGGGGGCCGGGGAGACCCAGTACTTC. Its translation: CASSPEVAGAGETQYF.

The chain uses TRBV6-5 and TRBJ2-6; 7 nucleotides agree with TRBD1. V was pared by 2 bases and J by 6 bases, with 4 bases of the junction left unmatched. This CDR3 spans 15 amino acids. The V gene's germline CDR1 is MNHEY and CDR2 SVGAGI. The CDR3 region has the DNA TGTGCCAGCAGTTACGAGGGGGCGAAGGCCAACGTCCTGACTTTC. It is translated as CASSYEGAKANVLTF.

This clone was detected a few times. This rearrangement joins TRBV18 to TRBJ2-3; 7 bases map to TRBD2. Germline V gene sequence: CDR1 KGHSH, CDR2 LQKENI. The CDR3 sequence is 14 residues long. V trimming: 3 bases; J trimming: 2 bases; junction bases outside the gene matches: 2. CDR3 bases: TGTGCCAGCTCACCGGGACTACCCACAGATACGCAGTATTTT. Residues: CASSPGLPTDTQYF.

The chain links TRBV7-8 to TRBJ2-3; 11 bases are a match to TRBD2. The germline V gene has CDR1 SGHVS and CDR2 FQNEAQ. The CDR3 contains 13 residues. With V trimmed by 6 bases and J by 6 bases, 2 bases remained unmatched. The CDR3 DNA sequence: TGTGCCAGCAGACTAGCGGGAGAGGATACGCAGTATTTT. It codes for CASRLAGEDTQYF.

The chain has TRBV28 and TRBJ2-2, with 13 bases matching TRBD2. CDR1 and CDR2 (germline): MDHEN, SYDVKM. V lost 4 bases and J lost 7; bases outside the gene matches: 6. The CDR3 sequence is 16 residues long. The CDR3 spells CASSSGLAGRNGELFF. As DNA, the CDR3 is TGTGCCAGCAGTTCGGGACTAGCGGGGCGGAACGGGGAGCTGTTTTTT.

This clone was observed a few times. V usage is TRBV4-2 and J usage is TRBJ1-6; possibly TRBD1 for D (6 bases). CDR3 length equals 17 residues. Trimming stripped 4 bases from V and 1 base from J, with 14 bases between. In germline, CDR1 is LGHNA, CDR2 YNFKEQ. CDR3 region: CASSLRQGRSYNSPLHF. The CDR3 region has the DNA TGTGCCAGCAGCCTTCGGCAGGGGAGATCCTATAATTCACCCCTCCACTTT.

The genes are TRBV27 and TRBJ1-2, with 8 positions matching TRBD1. Trimming cost V 5 bases and J 4 bases; bases outside gene matches: 9. The germline V gene has CDR1 MNHEY and CDR2 SMNVEV (reference sequence). CDR3 length: 15 amino acids. The DNA of the CDR3 is TGTGCCAGCAGTAAAAGGACAGGGCTAAGCTATGGCTACACCTTC. Its translation is CASSKRTGLSYGYTF.

CDR3 protein: CATSRGSLAGGTGELFF. The CDR3 nucleotides are TGTGCCACCAGCAGAGGTTCTCTAGCGGGGGGCACCGGGGAGCTGTTTTTT. The V gene is TRBV15, the J gene TRBJ2-2; 11 bases line up with TRBD2. Unmatched junction bases numbered 5, after V lost 1 base and J lost 4 bases. The CDR3 totals 17 residues. Germline V gene data show CDR1 as LNHNV and CDR2 as YYDKDF (reference sequence).

J is TRBJ2-7 and V is TRBV4-1; 8 positions agree with TRBD1. The CDR3 runs 17 residues. Germline loops: CDR1 MGHRA, CDR2 YSYEKL. After removal of 1 base from V and 6 bases from J, the junction contained 14 bases not matched to a gene. The CDR3, as DNA: TGCGCCAGCAGCCAAGGTGGAGAGCAGGGGGCGCGGGTCGAGCAGTACTTC. It is translated as CASSQGGEQGARVEQYF.

The V gene is TRBV7-3, the J gene TRBJ1-3; a possible D gene is TRBD1 (5 bases). Trimming shortened V by 1 base and J by 2 bases, and 15 bases separated the two germline ends. Germline V gives CDR1 SGHTA, CDR2 FQGTGA. The CDR3 contains 17 residues. The CDR3: CASSLIHGAGPGNTIYF. CDR3 DNA: TGTGCCAGCAGCTTAATCCATGGGGCAGGCCCTGGAAACACCATATATTTT.

V and J are TRBV19 and TRBJ1-5; possible D gene TRBD1, 6 bases. V was cut by 4 bases and J by 0 bases, with 10 bases left in between. The CDR3 covers 15 residues. Germline V CDR1 and CDR2: LNHDA, SQIVND (reference sequence). This chain's CDR3 is CASSSQGISNQPQHF. The CDR3 DNA follows: TGTGCCAGTAGTAGTCAGGGGATTAGCAATCAGCCCCAGCATTTT.

The sample holds one count of this clone. The chain combines TRBV7-8 with TRBJ2-7; 8 bases are a match to TRBD1. This CDR3 comprises 16 residues. V trimming: 1 base; J trimming: 1 base; junction bases outside the gene matches: 6. Per germline, CDR1 SGHVS and CDR2 FQNEAQ. CDR3 DNA sequence: TGTGCCAGCAGCTTAGAGACAGGGGTTGGGTCCTACGAGCAGTACTTC. This gives the protein CASSLETGVGSYEQYF.

The J gene is TRBJ1-2, the V gene TRBV5-6, with a possible D match to TRBD1 (5 bases). Trimming stripped 0 bases from V and 2 bases from J, with 5 bases between. CDR1 and CDR2 (germline): SGHDT, YYEEEE. This CDR3 is built from 13 residues. The CDR3 here is CASSLAGNYGYTF. DNA of the CDR3: TGTGCCAGCAGCTTGGCAGGGAACTATGGCTACACCTTC.

The rearrangement joins TRBV11-3 to TRBJ2-3; D call uncertain. The CDR3 is made up of 13 amino acids. The germline V gene encodes CDR1 SGHNT and CDR2 YENEEA. V lost 5 bases and J 2 bases, leaving 8 bases between the germline ends. The CDR3 reads CASSARFTDTQYF. CDR3 bases: TGTGCCAGCAGCGCCCGGTTCACAGATACGCAGTATTTT.

The rearrangement links TRBV19 to TRBJ2-1; the D gene is possibly TRBD2 (6 bases). The CDR3 is made up of 15 amino acids. The germline gives CDR1 LNHDA, CDR2 SQIVND (reference sequence). Trimming left V 3 bases short and J 2 bases short, with 11 bases between. CDR3 DNA: TGTGCCAGTAGTATCGGGACTCGCCCCTACAATGAGCAGTTCTTC. Amino acids: CASSIGTRPYNEQFF. The whole variable domain, remainder taken from reference TRBV19 and TRBJ2-1, is DGGITQSPKYLFRKEGQNVTLSCEQNLNHDAMYWYRQDPGQGLRLIYYSQIVNDFQKGDIAEGYSVSREKKESFPLTVTSAQKNPTAFYLCASSIGTRPYNEQFFGPGTRLTVL.

To note about this clone: The junction departs from the called germline gene at one end, perhaps through a read error. The V gene is TRBV28, the J gene TRBJ2-7; 9 nucleotides agree with TRBD2. Germline-derived CDR1 and CDR2 are MDHEN and SYDVKM. The CDR3 contains 20 residues. The DNA for the CDR3 is TGTGCCAGCAGTTCCTTTGTCCCTTTTAGCGGGGGCCCTATCTCCCACGAGCAGTACTTC. Amino acids: CASSSFVPFSGGPISHEQYF.

The sample holds one count of this clone. The J gene is TRBJ2-3, the V gene TRBV4-3; the D gene is possibly TRBD1 (6 bases). This CDR3 is 16 amino acids long. Trimming cost V 0 bases and J 4 bases, with 14 bases left between them. Germline V gene data show CDR1 as LGHNA and CDR2 as YSLEER. In DNA form, the CDR3 reads TGCGCCAGCAGCCAAGAATTGGGGGCCGGACCAGATACGCAGTATTTT. This codes for CASSQELGAGPDTQYF.

This chain uses TRBV20-1 with TRBJ2-7; D might be TRBD2 (6 bases). This CDR3 is 11 amino acids long. Germline CDR1 reads DFQATT; CDR2 reads SNEGSKA (reference sequence). CDR3 sequence: CGGGDTYEQYF. Written as DNA, the CDR3 is TGCGGAGGCGGGGATACCTACGAGCAGTACTTC.

The rearrangement links TRBV5-4 to TRBJ2-3, with 8 bases identical to TRBD2. This CDR3 is 16 amino acids long. Germline trimming cut 4 bases from V and 0 bases from J; bases unmatched to any gene: 7. CDR1 is SGHNT and CDR2 is YYREEE in the germline V gene (reference sequence). Here the CDR3 reads CASSPRTSQSTDTQYF. The DNA of the CDR3 is TGTGCCAGCAGCCCACGGACTAGCCAAAGCACAGATACGCAGTATTTT.

The CDR3 reads CASSPGISSTDTQYF. The CDR3 bases are TGTGCCAGCAGCCCCGGGATTTCTAGCACAGATACGCAGTATTTT. V and J are TRBV7-7 and TRBJ2-3, with a tentative D call TRBD2 (5 bases). Germline V lookup: CDR1 SSHAT, CDR2 FNYEAQ (reference sequence). This CDR3 is 15 amino acids long. Deletions cut 5 bases from V and 0 bases from J, with 12 bases between.

The chain couples TRBV6-4 to TRBJ2-2; D perhaps matches TRBD2 (5 bases). Germline CDR1 reads MRHNA; CDR2 reads SNTAGT. CDR3 length: 15 amino acids. V shed 2 bases and J shed 7 bases, with 14 bases lying between them. The CDR3 reads CASSDRPTEGGELFF. The CDR3 DNA sequence: TGTGCCAGCAGTGACCGGCCAACCGAGGGCGGGGAGCTGTTTTTT.

The CDR3 nucleotides read TGTGCCAGCCAAAACAATGAGCAGTTCTTC. Translating gives CASQNNEQFF. The chain joins TRBV6-1 to TRBJ2-1; D gene uncertain. The CDR3 contains 10 residues. The ends were cut back, 8 bases at V and 5 bases at J, with 4 bases in the middle. From germline, CDR1 is MNHNS and CDR2 SASEGT.